Each of the 10 T cell receptor beta chains below was sequenced from the same sample in a study of T cell responses to AZD1222 COVID-19 vaccine. Libraries were prepared by immunoSEQ multiplex PCR; TCRdb keeps only in-frame clonotypes and omits some of them. There are 150,000 to 200,000 clones in the sample; 92% occur only once, and roughly 2.3% lies in the top ten. Source: peripheral blood, taken on day 0 of AZD1222 vaccination. These receptors were obtained from an adult in good health.

The rearrangement links TRBV11-3 to TRBJ2-4; 15 bases map to TRBD2. Trimming removed 4 bases from V and 7 bases from J; junction bases left unmatched: 2. CDR3 length: 15 amino acids. Germline V gene sequence: CDR1 SGHNT, CDR2 YENEEA. DNA of the CDR3: TGTGCCAGCAGCTCGGGGACTAGCGGGAGGAACATTCAGTACTTC. Its translation: CASSSGTSGRNIQYF.

The gene calls are TRBV7-9 and TRBJ2-7; TRBD1 is a possible D gene (6 bases). Trimming pared 0 bases from V and 6 bases from J, leaving 9 bases between. The CDR3 runs to 13 residues. Germline CDR1 reads SEHNR; CDR2 reads FQNEAQ (reference sequence). CDR3 bases: TGTGCCAGCAGCTTAGCCCCACAGGGCGAGCAGTACTTC. Translating gives CASSLAPQGEQYF. Complete variable domain (other parts from reference TRBV7-9 and TRBJ2-7): DTGVSQNPRHKITKRGQNVTFRCDPISEHNRLYWYRQTLGQGPEFLTYFQNEAQLEKSRLLSDRFSAERPKGSFSTLEIQRTEQGDSAMYLCASSLAPQGEQYFGPGTRLTVT.

The sample holds one count of this clone. The chain employs TRBV4-1 and TRBJ2-5; 7 bases fit TRBD2. Trimming took 1 base from V and 1 from J; bases not matched to a gene: 12. CDR1 and CDR2 (germline): MGHRA, YSYEKL. The CDR3 spans 18 residues. As DNA, the CDR3 is TGCGCCAGCAGCCAAGTACGTGGACTAGAGGGTTTCCAAGAGACCCAGTACTTC. It codes for CASSQVRGLEGFQETQYF.

J is TRBJ2-6 and V is TRBV19; 9 nucleotides line up with TRBD1. The CDR3 is made up of 18 amino acids. V dropped 1 base and J dropped 0; count of bases not matched to a gene: 4. Per germline, CDR1 LNHDA and CDR2 SQIVND (reference sequence). CDR3 protein: CASSIVQGAYSGANVLTF. The CDR3 DNA follows: TGTGCCAGTAGTATAGTACAGGGGGCTTACTCTGGGGCCAACGTCCTGACTTTC.

Here the CDR3 reads CASSDPGQGGLDTQYF. The DNA for the CDR3 is TGTGCCAGCAGTGATCCGGGACAAGGCGGGTTAGATACGCAGTATTTT. V and J are TRBV6-4 and TRBJ2-3, with D perhaps TRBD1 (6 bases). Germline loops: CDR1 MRHNA, CDR2 SNTAGT. The CDR3 extends over 16 amino acids. The V gene lost 3 bases and the J gene lost 5 bases, with 18 bases spanning the gap.

This clone showed up just once. The chain has TRBV18 and TRBJ2-7; the match to TRBD2 covers 11 bases. This CDR3 region has 19 residues. Germline CDR1 reads KGHSH; CDR2 reads LQKENI. J gave up 5 bases and V 3 bases, and 18 bases lay outside the gene matches. CDR3 nucleotides: TGTGCCAGCTCACCCCGGCGGGGGGTAGCGGGAGGGGTACTGCACGAGCAGTACTTC. Translation: CASSPRRGVAGGVLHEQYF.

The chain is built from TRBV28 and TRBJ2-7, with 12 bases matching TRBD2. The CDR3 is made up of 15 amino acids. J lost 0 bases, V lost 4 bases, and 1 base had no gene match. Germline loops: CDR1 MDHEN, CDR2 SYDVKM. CDR3: CASSWTSGISYEQYF. The CDR3 DNA reads as TGTGCCAGCAGTTGGACTAGCGGGATCTCCTACGAGCAGTACTTC.

The CDR3, as DNA: TGTGCCAGCAGCTTCGGACAGTCTCAGTACTTC. This gives the protein CASSFGQSQYF. The chain uses TRBV7-2 and TRBJ2-7; a possible D gene is TRBD1 (6 bases). The V and J ends lost 3 bases and 10 bases respectively, with 10 bases between them. Per germline, CDR1 SGHTA and CDR2 FQGNSA. The CDR3 contains 11 residues.

As regards this clone: This sample includes further DNA sequences coding for the same CDR3. The rearrangement joins TRBV7-2 to TRBJ1-2; possible D gene TRBD1, 5 bases. CDR3 length equals 13 residues. Trimming removed 5 bases at V and 4 bases at J, with 11 bases between. Germline-derived CDR1 and CDR2 are SGHTA and FQGNSA. The CDR3, as DNA: TGTGCCAGCAGCACCGGGACCGTCTATGGCTACACCTTC. It is translated as CASSTGTVYGYTF.

The rearrangement joins TRBV6-2 or TRBV6-3 to TRBJ1-1; D is uncertain. V was shortened by 2 bases and J by 9 bases, with 7 bases between the two germline ends. The CDR3 runs to 11 residues. Germline CDR1 reads MNHEY; CDR2 reads SVGEGT. The CDR3 is CASSYPTQAFF. The CDR3 coding sequence is TGTGCCAGCAGTTACCCTACTCAAGCTTTCTTT.